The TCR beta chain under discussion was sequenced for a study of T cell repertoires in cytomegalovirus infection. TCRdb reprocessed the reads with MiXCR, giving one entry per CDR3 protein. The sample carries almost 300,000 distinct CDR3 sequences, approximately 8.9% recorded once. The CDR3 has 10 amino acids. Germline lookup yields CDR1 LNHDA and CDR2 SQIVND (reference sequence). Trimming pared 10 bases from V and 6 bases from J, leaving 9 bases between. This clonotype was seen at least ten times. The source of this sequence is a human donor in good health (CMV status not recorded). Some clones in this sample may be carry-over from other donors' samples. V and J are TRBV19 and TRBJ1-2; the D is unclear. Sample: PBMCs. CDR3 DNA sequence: TGTGCCACACTGGGGAATGGCTACACCTTC. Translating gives CATLGNGYTF.